A single sample is the source of the 8 T cell receptor beta chains below, sequenced in a study of Tregs in tolerant kidney transplant recipients. TCRdb's copy holds only in-frame clones and misses some; the assay was immunoSEQ multiplex PCR. The table records tens of thousands of clones, around nine tenths of them present only once. Sequenced sample: CD8+ T cells from blood. All receptors come from a human donor in good health.

V is TRBV7-8 and J is TRBJ2-3, with D uncertain. V was shortened by 1 base and J by 6 bases, with 5 bases between the two germline ends. The CDR3 is 12 residues long. Germline V gene data show CDR1 as SGHVS and CDR2 as FQNEAQ. CDR3 in amino acids: CASSLVFDTQYF. DNA for the CDR3: TGTGCCAGCAGCTTAGTATTCGATACGCAGTATTTT.

The chain uses TRBV6-5 and TRBJ2-2, with D uncertain. CDR1 MNHEY and CDR2 SVGAGI come from the germline V gene. This CDR3 has 12 amino acids. With 8 bases removed from V and 3 bases from J, the gap between germline ends came to 7 bases. For the CDR3, the DNA is TGTGCCAGCGCCCGGGACACCGGGGAGCTGTTTTTT. This gives the protein CASARDTGELFF.

This sequence joins TRBV7-8 and TRBJ2-7; TRBD1 might be the D (6 bases). CDR1 and CDR2 (germline): SGHVS, FQNEAQ. V dropped 9 bases and J dropped 6 bases, with 12 bases sitting between them. This CDR3 region has 11 residues. The CDR3 bases are TGTGCCAGATTATGGGGGCCCGAGCAGTACTTC. This encodes CARLWGPEQYF.

The rearrangement joins TRBV5-4 to TRBJ2-4; TRBD2 agrees at 8 bases. CDR3 length: 17 residues. The J segment lost 7 bases and the V segment lost 0 bases, leaving 12 bases of the junction unmatched. CDR1 is SGHNT and CDR2 is YYREEE in the germline V gene (reference sequence). CDR3 sequence reads: CASSLDPPLAARNIQYF. The CDR3 coding sequence is TGTGCCAGCAGCTTGGACCCCCCACTAGCGGCAAGGAACATTCAGTACTTC. The full variable domain, completed using reference TRBV5-4 and TRBJ2-4, is ETGVTQSPTHLIKTRGQQVTLRCSSQSGHNTVSWYQQALGQGPQFIFQYYREEENGRGNFPPRFSGLQFPNYSSELNVNALELDDSALYLCASSLDPPLAARNIQYFGAGTRLSVL.

This rearrangement joins TRBV29-1 to TRBJ2-1; TRBD1 agrees at 8 bases. Germline CDR1 is SQVTM and CDR2 is ANQGSEA. V lost 6 bases to trimming and J lost 3 bases; unmatched junction nucleotides: 7. This CDR3 region has 14 residues. In DNA form, the CDR3 reads TGCAGCGTGGGAACAGGGGGTGACTACAATGAGCAGTTCTTC. This codes for CSVGTGGDYNEQFF.

This sequence joins TRBV19 and TRBJ2-5; 10 positions agree with TRBD2. Germline V CDR1 and CDR2: LNHDA, SQIVND (reference sequence). V lost 5 bases, J lost 11 bases, and 20 bases stayed unmatched. This CDR3 region has 17 residues. DNA of the CDR3: TGTGCCAGTAGTTGGGTAGCGGGAGGCCCCACCTTTCGCGGGCAGTACTTC. It encodes CASSWVAGGPTFRGQYF.

This clone showed up just once. The rearrangement uses TRBV11-1 and TRBJ2-3, with a weak D call TRBD1 (6 bases). The CDR3 runs to 19 residues. The ends were cut back, 5 bases at V and 0 bases at J, with 24 bases in the middle. The germline gives CDR1 SGHAT, CDR2 FQDESV (reference sequence). The DNA of the CDR3 is TGTGCCAGCAGCCCTAGAACGGACAGCGCCCTCCCTAGCACAGATACGCAGTATTTT. Residues: CASSPRTDSALPSTDTQYF.

The chain employs TRBV6-4 and TRBJ2-3; D call uncertain. The V and J ends lost 0 bases and 2 bases respectively, with 6 bases between them. The CDR3 has 14 amino acids. From germline, CDR1 is MRHNA and CDR2 SNTAGT. The CDR3 loop reads CASSDSILTDTQYF. The CDR3 bases are TGTGCCAGCAGTGACTCGATACTCACAGATACGCAGTATTTT.